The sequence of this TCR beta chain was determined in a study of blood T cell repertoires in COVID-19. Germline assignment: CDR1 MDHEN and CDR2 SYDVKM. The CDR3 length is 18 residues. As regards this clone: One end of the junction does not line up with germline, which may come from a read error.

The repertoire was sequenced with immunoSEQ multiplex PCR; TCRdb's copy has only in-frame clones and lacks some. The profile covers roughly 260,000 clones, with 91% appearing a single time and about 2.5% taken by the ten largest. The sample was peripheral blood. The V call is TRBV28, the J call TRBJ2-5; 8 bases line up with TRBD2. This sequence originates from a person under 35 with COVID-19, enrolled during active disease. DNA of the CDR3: TGTGCCAGCAGTTTCCCTGGGTCTAGCGGGTTCTACCAAGTGACCCAGTACTTC. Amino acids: CASSFPGSSGFYQVTQYF.